This T cell receptor (beta chain) was identified during a study of beta chain features in type 1 diabetes. General study findings and limits: It was not settled here whether HLA type affects TCRB rearrangement.

This clone was counted between two and nine times. The antigen is unknown. Since all of the isolated RNA was reverse transcribed, expressed TCRB transcripts were what got sequenced. About 3.57 million reads, on average, came from each naive, central memory and regulatory T cell sample. TCRdb's copy holds only in-frame clones and misses some; the assay was immunoSEQ multiplex PCR. The repertoire holds 150,000 to 170,000 clones, with about 8.5% as singletons. Germline values: CDR1 SGHRS, CDR2 YFSETQ. This CDR3 has 13 amino acids. V lost 0 bases, J lost 4 bases, and 5 bases lay in between. This sequence joins TRBV5-1 and TRBJ1-5; D is unclear. Sample: central memory CD4+ T cells from blood. This receptor was taken from a man in his late teens or twenties in good health. The CDR3 DNA is TGCGCCAGCAGCTTGGGCGAAAATCAGCCCCAGCATTTT. Encoded protein: CASSLGENQPQHF.